This T cell receptor (beta chain) derives from a study of siplizumab effects on memory and regulatory T cells. V lost 4 bases and J 0 bases, leaving 17 bases between the germline ends. This CDR3 comprises 16 residues. From germline, CDR1 is SGHDT and CDR2 YYEEEE. Roughly 10^5 TCR templates underwent assay in each sample. The data were produced by immunoSEQ multiplex PCR, yet TCRdb's version contains in-frame clones alone and is incomplete. This sample yields more than 95,000 clones, of which approximately 94% are seen a single time; roughly 1.8% belongs to the top ten. The clonotype was recovered from a human donor in good health. This sequence joins TRBV5-6 and TRBJ2-7; no clear D. Sequenced input: non-Treg CD4+ T cells sorted from blood. CDR3 in DNA: TGTGCCAGCAGCCTACGGCGGACGCTACTCTCCTACGAGCAGTACTTC. Translated: CASSLRRTLLSYEQYF.